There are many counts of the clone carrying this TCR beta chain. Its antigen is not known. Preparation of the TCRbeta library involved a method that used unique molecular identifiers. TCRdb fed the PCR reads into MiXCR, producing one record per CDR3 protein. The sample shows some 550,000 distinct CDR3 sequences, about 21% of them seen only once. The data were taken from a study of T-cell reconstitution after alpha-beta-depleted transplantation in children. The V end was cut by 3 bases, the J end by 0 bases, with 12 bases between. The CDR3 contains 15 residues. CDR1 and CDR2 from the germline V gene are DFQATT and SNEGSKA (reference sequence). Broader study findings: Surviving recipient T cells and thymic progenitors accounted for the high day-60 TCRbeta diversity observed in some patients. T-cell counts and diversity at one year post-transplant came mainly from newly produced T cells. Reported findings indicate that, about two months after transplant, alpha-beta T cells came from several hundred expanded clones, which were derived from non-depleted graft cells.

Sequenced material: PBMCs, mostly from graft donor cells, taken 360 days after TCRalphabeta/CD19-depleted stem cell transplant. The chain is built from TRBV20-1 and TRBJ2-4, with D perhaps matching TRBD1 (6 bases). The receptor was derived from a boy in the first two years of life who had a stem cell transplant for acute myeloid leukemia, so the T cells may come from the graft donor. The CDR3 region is CSASLVGGAKNIQYF. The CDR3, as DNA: TGCAGTGCTAGCTTGGTAGGGGGAGCCAAAAACATTCAGTACTTC.